In this sample, the clone carrying this T cell receptor (beta chain) turned up a few times. Its antigen is not known. TCRdb called the 5' RACE reads again in MiXCR, with one record for every CDR3 protein. Among about 190,000 distinct CDR3 sequences, about 27% were seen once, and the ten largest hold about 10%. This entry belongs to a study of T-cell memory formation after mild COVID-19. Study results and caveats: Clonal second-wave expansions that peaked on day 37 had unconfirmed SARS-CoV-2 specificity.

The germline V gene encodes CDR1 ENHRY and CDR2 SYGVKD. The CDR3 has 15 residues. The V end was cut by 0 bases, the J end by 8 bases, with 14 bases between. This sequence originates from an adult woman who had mild COVID-19 (a few samples of this study predate the infection). Cell type and time point are not known. The chain couples TRBV10-3 to TRBJ2-1, with TRBD1 as a possible D gene (5 bases). Material: PBMCs or a T cell subset sorted from them (not recorded which). As DNA, the CDR3 is TGTGCCATCAGTGAGTCGAAGGTCAGGGCCCATGAGCAGTTCTTC. It translates to CAISESKVRAHEQFF.